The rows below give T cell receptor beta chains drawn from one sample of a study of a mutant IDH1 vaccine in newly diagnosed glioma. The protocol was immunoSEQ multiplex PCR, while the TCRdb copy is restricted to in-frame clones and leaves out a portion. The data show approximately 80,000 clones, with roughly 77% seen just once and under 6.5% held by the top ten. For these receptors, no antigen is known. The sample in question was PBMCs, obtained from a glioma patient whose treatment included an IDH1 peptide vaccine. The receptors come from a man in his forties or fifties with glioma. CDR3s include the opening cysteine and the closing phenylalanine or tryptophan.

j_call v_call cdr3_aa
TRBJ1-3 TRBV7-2 CASSLGGGQGAYTIYF
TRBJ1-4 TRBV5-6 CASSLLGQSTNEKLFF
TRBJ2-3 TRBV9 CASSPRGAGSTDTQYF
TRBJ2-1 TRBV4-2 CASSQQQQGGNEQFF
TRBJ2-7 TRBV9 CASSVGGWDRYEQYF
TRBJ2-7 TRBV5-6 CASSYGTGGHEQYF
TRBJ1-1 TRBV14 CASSLKRGVAEAFF
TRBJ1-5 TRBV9 CASSGGAASNQPQHF
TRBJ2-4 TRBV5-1 CASSSTSGGILAKNIQYF
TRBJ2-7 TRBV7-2 CASSLDSINYEQYF
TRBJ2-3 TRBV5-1 CASSPGLAGGMHPDTQYF
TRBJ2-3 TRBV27 CASSIHPPRNLARTDTQYF
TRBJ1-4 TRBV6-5 CASSRQSAGPEKLFF
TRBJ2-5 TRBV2 CASSGGTSGVGETQYF
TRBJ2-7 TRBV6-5 CASSYLRTANLYEQYF
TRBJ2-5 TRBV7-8 CASSRIRGVQETQYF
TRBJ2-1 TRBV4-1 CASSQQPVGGRGSYNEQFF
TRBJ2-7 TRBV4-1 CASSPDRVYEQYF
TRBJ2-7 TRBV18 CASSRTLGAYEQYF
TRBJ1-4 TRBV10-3 CAISESRTDPKLFF
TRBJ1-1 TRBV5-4 CASSVIRTGNTEAFF
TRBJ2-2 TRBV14 CASSQKKLAGELFF
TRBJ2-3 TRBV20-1 CSAAAGLVYF
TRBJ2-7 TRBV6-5 CASRATGTFYEQYF
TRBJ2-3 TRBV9 CASSVGSGAADTQYF
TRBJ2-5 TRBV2 CASSETTGGPGTQYF
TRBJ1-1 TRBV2 CATLGQSLTEAFF
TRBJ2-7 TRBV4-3 CASSQGIAGSYEQYF
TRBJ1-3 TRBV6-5 CASSSGTVSEGNTIYF
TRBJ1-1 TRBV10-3 CANVRGSTVGGGTEAFF
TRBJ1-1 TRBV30 CAHRDRGNVEAFF
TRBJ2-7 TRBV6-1 CASIGSPYEQYF
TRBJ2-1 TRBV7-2 CASSLRVTREQFF
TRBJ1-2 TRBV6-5 CASSYSEAVQRDGYTF
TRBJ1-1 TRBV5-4 CASSFPRQGTEAFF
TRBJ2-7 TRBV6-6 CASSPGTIDEQYF
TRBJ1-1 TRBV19 CASSILGTGTEAFF
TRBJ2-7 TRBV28 CASRYRDRGDYEQYF
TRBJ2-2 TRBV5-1 CASSRKRDTGELFF
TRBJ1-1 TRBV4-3 CASSQGGTYTEAFF
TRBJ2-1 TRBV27 CASALEDRGRLARPYNEQFF
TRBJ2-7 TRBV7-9 CASSFGLVEPEQYF
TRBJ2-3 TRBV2 CASSPRRSFDTQYF
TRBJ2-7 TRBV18 CASSPPFGAESYEQYF
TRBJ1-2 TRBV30 CAWIKRRATYGYTF
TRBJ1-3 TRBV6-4 CASSADGNTIYF
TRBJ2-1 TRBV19 CASSIAGVSYNEQFF
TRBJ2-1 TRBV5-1 CASSLGGGQPEFF
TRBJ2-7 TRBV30 CAWSASPGGEQYF
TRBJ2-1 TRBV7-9 CATADLEQFF
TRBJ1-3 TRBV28 CASSPNIRFSPGNTIYF
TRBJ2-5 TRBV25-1 CASRTGGETQYF
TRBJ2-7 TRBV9 CASSVRDRDPEQYF
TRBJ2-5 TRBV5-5 CASSLARTVFGAQYF
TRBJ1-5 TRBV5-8 CASSYKNQPQHF